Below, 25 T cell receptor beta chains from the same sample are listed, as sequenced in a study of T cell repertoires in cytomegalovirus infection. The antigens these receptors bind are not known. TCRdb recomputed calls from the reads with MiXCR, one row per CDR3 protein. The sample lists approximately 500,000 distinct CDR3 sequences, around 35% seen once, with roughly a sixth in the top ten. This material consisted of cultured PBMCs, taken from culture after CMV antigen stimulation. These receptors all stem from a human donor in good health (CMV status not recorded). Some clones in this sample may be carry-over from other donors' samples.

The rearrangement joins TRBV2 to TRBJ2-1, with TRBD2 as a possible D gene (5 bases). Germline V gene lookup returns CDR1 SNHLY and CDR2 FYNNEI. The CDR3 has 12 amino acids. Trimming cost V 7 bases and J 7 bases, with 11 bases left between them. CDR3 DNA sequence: TGTGCCAGCATGGGTCGGGGTAATGAGCAGTTCTTC. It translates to CASMGRGNEQFF.

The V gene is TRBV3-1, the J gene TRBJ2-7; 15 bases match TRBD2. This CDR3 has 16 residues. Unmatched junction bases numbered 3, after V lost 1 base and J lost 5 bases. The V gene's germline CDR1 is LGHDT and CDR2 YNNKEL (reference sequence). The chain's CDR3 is CASSQAGLAGGHEQYF. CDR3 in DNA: TGTGCCAGCAGCCAAGCGGGACTAGCGGGAGGCCACGAGCAGTACTTC.

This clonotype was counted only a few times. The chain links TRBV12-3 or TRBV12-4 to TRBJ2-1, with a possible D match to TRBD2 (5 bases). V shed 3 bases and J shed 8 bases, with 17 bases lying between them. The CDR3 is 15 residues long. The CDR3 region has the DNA TGTGCCAGCAGTTTCGAAGTAACTAGTACCCATGAGCAGTTCTTC. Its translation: CASSFEVTSTHEQFF.

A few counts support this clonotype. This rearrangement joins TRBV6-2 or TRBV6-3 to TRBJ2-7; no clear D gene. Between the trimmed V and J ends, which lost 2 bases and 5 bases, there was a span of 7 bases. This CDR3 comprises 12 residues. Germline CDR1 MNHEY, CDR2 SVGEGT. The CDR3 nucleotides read TGTGCCAGCAGTTACGGTTACCACGAGCAGTACGTC. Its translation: CASSYGYHEQYV.

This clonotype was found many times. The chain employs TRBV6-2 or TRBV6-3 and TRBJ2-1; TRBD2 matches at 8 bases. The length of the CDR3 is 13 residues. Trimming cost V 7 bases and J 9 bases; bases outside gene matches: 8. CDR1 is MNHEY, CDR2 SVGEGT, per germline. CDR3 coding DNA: TGTGCCAGCAAAGGGAGCGGGAGAGGTGAGCAGTTCTTC. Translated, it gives CASKGSGRGEQFF.

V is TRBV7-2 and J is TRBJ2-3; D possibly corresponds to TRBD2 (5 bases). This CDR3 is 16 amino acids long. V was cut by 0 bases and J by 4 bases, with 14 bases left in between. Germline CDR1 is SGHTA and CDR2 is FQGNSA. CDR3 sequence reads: CASSLAAAERADTQYF. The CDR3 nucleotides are TGTGCCAGCAGCTTAGCCGCGGCGGAGAGGGCAGATACGCAGTATTTT.

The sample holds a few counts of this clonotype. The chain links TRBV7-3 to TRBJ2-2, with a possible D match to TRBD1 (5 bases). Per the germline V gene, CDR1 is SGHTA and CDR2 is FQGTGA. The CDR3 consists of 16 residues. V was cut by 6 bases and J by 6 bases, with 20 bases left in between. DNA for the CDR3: TGTGCCAGCAGTCCCAGGGTGTCGTCAGACGCCGGGGAGCTGTTTTTT. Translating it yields CASSPRVSSDAGELFF.

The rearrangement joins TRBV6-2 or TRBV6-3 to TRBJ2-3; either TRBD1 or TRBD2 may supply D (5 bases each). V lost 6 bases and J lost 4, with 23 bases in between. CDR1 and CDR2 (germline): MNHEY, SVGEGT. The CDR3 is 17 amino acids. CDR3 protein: CASSLPSDGETADTQYF. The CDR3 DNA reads TGTGCCAGCAGCCTCCCCAGCGATGGGGAGACAGCAGATACGCAGTATTTT.

The CDR3 here is CASSLAPTSSGSSYEQYF. The CDR3 DNA reads as TGTGCCAGCAGCTTAGCCCCCACTTCTAGCGGGAGCTCCTACGAGCAGTACTTC. This chain joins TRBV7-2 and TRBJ2-7; 10 positions agree with TRBD2. CDR3 size: 18 residues. The J segment lost 0 bases and the V segment lost 0 bases, leaving 8 bases of the junction unmatched. CDR1 and CDR2 (germline): SGHTA, FQGNSA.

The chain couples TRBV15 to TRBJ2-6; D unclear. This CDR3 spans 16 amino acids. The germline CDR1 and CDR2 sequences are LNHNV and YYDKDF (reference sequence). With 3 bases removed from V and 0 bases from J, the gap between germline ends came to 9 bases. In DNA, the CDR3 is TGTGCCACCAGCAGGGCCACAGTCTCTGGGGCCAACGTCCTGACTTTC. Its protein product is CATSRATVSGANVLTF.

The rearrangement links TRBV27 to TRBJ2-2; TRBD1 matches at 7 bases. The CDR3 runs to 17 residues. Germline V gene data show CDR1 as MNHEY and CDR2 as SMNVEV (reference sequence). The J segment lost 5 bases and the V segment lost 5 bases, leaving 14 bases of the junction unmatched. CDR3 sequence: CASSTQIRQGQTGELFF. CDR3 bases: TGTGCCAGCAGTACACAAATAAGACAGGGCCAAACCGGGGAGCTGTTTTTT.

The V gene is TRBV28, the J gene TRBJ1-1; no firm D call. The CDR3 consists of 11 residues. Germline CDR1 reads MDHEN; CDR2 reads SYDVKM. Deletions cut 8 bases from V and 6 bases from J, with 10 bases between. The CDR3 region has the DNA TGTGCCAGCTACGGAATAGCTGAAGCTTTCTTT. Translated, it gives CASYGIAEAFF. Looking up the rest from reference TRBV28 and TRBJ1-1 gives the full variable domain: DVKVTQSSRYLVKRTGEKVFLECVQDMDHENMFWYRQDPGLGLRLIYFSYDVKMKEKGDIPEGYSVSREKKERFSLILESASTNQTSMYLCASYGIAEAFFGQGTRLTVV.

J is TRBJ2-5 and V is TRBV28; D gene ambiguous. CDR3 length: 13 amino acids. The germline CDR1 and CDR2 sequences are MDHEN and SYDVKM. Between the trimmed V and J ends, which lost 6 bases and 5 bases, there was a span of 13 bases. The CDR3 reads CASRIPRTETQYF. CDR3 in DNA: TGTGCCAGCAGAATCCCCCGAACGGAGACCCAGTACTTC.

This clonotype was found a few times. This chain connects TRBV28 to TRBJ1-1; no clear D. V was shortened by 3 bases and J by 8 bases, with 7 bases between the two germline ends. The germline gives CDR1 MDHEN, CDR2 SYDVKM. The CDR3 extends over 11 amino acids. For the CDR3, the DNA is TGTGCCAGCAGTTTCCGAGAGGAAGCTTTCTTT. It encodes CASSFREEAFF.

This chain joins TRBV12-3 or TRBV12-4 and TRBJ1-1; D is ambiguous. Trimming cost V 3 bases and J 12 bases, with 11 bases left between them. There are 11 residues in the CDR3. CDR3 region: CASSFDRETFF. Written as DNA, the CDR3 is TGTGCCAGCAGTTTCGATCGGGAGACTTTCTTT.

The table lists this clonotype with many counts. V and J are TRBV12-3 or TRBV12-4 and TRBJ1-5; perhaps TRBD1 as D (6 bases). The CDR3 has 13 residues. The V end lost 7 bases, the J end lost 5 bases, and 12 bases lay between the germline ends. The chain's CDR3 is CASKQGKDQPQHF. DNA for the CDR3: TGTGCCAGCAAACAGGGTAAAGATCAGCCCCAGCATTTT.

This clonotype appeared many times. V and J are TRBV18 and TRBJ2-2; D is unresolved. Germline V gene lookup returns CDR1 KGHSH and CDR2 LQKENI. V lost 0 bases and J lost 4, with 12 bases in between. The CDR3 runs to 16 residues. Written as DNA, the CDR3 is TGTGCCAGCTCACCACCGTCCCTCGGTAGCACCGGGGAGCTGTTTTTT. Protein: CASSPPSLGSTGELFF.

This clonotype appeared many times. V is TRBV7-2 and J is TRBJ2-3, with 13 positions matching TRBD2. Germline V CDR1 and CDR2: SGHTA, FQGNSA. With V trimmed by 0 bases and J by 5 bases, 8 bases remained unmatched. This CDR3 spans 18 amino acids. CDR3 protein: CASSLARIGLAGVDTQYF. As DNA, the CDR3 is TGTGCCAGCAGCTTAGCCAGGATAGGACTAGCGGGAGTAGATACGCAGTATTTT.

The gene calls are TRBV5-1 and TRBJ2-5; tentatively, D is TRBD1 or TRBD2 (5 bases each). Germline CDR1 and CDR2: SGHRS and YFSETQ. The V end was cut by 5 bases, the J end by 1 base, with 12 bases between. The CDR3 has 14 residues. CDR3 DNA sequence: TGCGCCAGCAGAACCGGGACCATCCAAGAGACCCAGTACTTC. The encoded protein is CASRTGTIQETQYF.

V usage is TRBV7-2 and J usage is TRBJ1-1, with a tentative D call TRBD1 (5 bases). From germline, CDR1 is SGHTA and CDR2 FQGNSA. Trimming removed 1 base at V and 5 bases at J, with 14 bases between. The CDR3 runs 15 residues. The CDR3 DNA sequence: TGTGCCAGCAGCTTAGTAACAGGTGAAAGGACTGAAGCTTTCTTT. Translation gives CASSLVTGERTEAFF.

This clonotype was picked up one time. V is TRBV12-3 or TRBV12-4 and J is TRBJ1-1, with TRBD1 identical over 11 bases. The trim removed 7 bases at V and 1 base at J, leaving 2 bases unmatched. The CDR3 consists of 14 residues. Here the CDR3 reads CASKGTGGNTEAFF. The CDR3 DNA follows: TGTGCCAGCAAAGGGACAGGGGGGAACACTGAAGCTTTCTTT.

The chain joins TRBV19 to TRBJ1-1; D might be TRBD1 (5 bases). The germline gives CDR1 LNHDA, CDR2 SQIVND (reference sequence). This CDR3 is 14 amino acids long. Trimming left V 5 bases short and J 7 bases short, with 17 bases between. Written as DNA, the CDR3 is TGTGCCAGTAGTCCCCGGGCAGGGATTCTTGAAGCTTTCTTT. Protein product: CASSPRAGILEAFF.

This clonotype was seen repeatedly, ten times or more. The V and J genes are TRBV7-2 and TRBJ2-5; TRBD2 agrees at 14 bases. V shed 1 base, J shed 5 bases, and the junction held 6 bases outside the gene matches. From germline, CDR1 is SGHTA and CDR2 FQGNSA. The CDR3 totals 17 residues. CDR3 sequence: CASSLGLAGGPSETQYF. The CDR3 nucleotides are TGTGCCAGCAGCTTAGGACTAGCGGGAGGGCCAAGCGAGACCCAGTACTTC.

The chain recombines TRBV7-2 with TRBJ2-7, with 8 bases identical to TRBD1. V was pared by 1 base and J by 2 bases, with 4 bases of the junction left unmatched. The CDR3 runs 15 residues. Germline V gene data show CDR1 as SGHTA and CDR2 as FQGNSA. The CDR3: CASSLGAGGTYEQYV. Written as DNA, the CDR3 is TGTGCCAGCAGCTTAGGGGCAGGGGGCACCTACGAGCAGTACGTC.

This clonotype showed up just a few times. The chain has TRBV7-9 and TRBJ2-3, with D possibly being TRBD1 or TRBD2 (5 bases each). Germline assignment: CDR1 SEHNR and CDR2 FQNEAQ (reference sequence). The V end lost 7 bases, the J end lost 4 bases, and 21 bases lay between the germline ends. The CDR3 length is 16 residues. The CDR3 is CASISRGRVGPDTQYF. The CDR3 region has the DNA TGTGCCAGCATTTCACGGGGCAGGGTCGGCCCAGATACGCAGTATTTT.